Listed here are 2 T cell receptor beta chains from one sample, sequenced in a study of regulatory T cells in long-lasting Graves disease. According to the study, TCR beta libraries were built with iRepertoire HTBI primers and CDR3-region Arm-PCR. TCRdb reprocessed the multiplex PCR reads via MiXCR and lists one record per CDR3 protein. The table includes roughly 520,000 distinct CDR3 sequences, around 12% detected once. The time point here: newly diagnosed GD, antithyroid drugs for less than 3 months. Scientists built the TCR library using RNA that was extracted from PBMCs. These data are also associated with another study on T cells in Graves' hyperthyroidism and ophthalmopathy.

This specimen consisted of peripheral blood mononuclear cells (PBMCs), obtained at new diagnosis, from a patient treated with antithyroid drugs. These receptors came from a woman aged 25-40 years with Graves disease.

In regard to this clonotype: A much larger clone differs by one base, so this may be a read error. The rearrangement links TRBV19 to TRBJ1-1; no clear D. Per the germline V gene, CDR1 is LNHDA and CDR2 is SQIVND (reference sequence). This CDR3 has 12 residues. The CDR3 loop is CASSIANTESFF. For the CDR3, the DNA is TGTGCCAGTAGTATAGCGAACACTGAATCTTTCTTT.

This clonotype was counted at least ten times. The chain recombines TRBV5-1 with TRBJ1-4; D might be TRBD1 (6 bases). The V gene lost 4 bases and the J gene lost 4 bases, with 14 bases spanning the gap. Germline V gene lookup returns CDR1 SGHRS and CDR2 YFSETQ. The CDR3 sequence is 15 residues long. The CDR3 coding sequence is TGCGCCAGCAGCGCCATGGACAGCCTTAATGAAAAACTGTTTTTT. Translating it yields CASSAMDSLNEKLFF.